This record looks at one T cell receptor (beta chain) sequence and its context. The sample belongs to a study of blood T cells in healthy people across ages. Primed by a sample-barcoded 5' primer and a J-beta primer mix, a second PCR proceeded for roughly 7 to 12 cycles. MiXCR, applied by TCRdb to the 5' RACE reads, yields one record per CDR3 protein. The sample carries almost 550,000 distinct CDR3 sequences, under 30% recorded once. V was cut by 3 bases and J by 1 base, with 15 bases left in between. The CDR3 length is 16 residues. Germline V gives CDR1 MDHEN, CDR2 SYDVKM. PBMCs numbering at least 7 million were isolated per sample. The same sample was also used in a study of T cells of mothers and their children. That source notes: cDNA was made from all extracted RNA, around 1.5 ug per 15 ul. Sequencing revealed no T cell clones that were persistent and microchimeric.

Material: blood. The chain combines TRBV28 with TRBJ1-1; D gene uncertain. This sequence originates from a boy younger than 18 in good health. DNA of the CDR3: TGTGCCAGCAGTTTGGGAGGATGGTTTAAGAACACTGAAGCTTTCTTT. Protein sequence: CASSLGGWFKNTEAFF. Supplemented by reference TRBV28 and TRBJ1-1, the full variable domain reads DVKVTQSSRYLVKRTGEKVFLECVQDMDHENMFWYRQDPGLGLRLIYFSYDVKMKEKGDIPEGYSVSREKKERFSLILESASTNQTSMYLCASSLGGWFKNTEAFFGQGTRLTVV.